These 18 T cell receptor beta chains were all obtained from the same sample, sequenced in a study of PD-1 blockade in classical Hodgkin lymphoma. Produced via immunoSEQ multiplex PCR; TCRdb's table is partial and in-frame only. The sample yields roughly 25,000 clones, roughly four fifths seen once. Every patient relapsed after autologous stem cell transplantation, and brentuximab vedotin exposure varied. Sequenced here: peripheral blood mononuclear cells (PBMCs), sampled before the second cycle of nivolumab. The source of these receptors is a human donor with classical Hodgkin lymphoma.

This clone was observed once. V and J are TRBV6-5 and TRBJ2-7, with 7 bases matching TRBD2. This CDR3 has 14 residues. Germline V gene sequence: CDR1 MNHEY, CDR2 SVGAGI. V was clipped by 0 bases and J by 3 bases; unmatched bases: 2. Here the CDR3 reads CASSYSGGVYEQYF. The CDR3 DNA reads as TGTGCCAGCAGTTACTCGGGGGGGGTCTACGAGCAGTACTTC.

Only a few counts were recorded for this clone. The chain has TRBV27 and TRBJ2-7; D remains ambiguous. Germline V gives CDR1 MNHEY, CDR2 SMNVEV (reference sequence). Between the trimmed V and J ends, which lost 0 bases and 2 bases, there was a span of 11 bases. This CDR3 has 15 amino acids. The CDR3, as DNA: TGTGCCAGCAGTTTATCCCCGGGCCGGACCTACGAGCAGTACTTC. Translation: CASSLSPGRTYEQYF.

This clone was seen just once. The chain couples TRBV5-8 to TRBJ2-1; no reliable D call. Germline V gene data show CDR1 as SGHTS and CDR2 as YDEGEE. The length of the CDR3 is 15 residues. V was cut by 4 bases and J by 0 bases, with 11 bases left in between. In nucleotides, the CDR3 is TGTGCCAGCAGCCGAGAGATGAGCTCCTACAATGAGCAGTTCTTC. Its protein is CASSREMSSYNEQFF. The full variable domain, completed using reference TRBV5-8 and TRBJ2-1, is EAGVTQSPTHLIKTRGQQATLRCSPISGHTSVYWYQQALGLGLQFLLWYDEGEERNRGNFPPRFSGRQFPNYSSELNVNALELEDSALYLCASSREMSSYNEQFFGPGTRLTVL.

The CDR3 DNA reads TGTGCCATCAGTCAGGACAAGAAGGGCTACACCTTC. It yields the protein CAISQDKKGYTF. The genes are TRBV10-3 and TRBJ1-2, with D perhaps matching TRBD1 (5 bases). Trimming pared 5 bases from V and 8 bases from J, leaving 12 bases between. CDR1 is ENHRY and CDR2 is SYGVKD in the germline V gene. This CDR3 contains 12 residues.

This chain connects TRBV19 to TRBJ2-2; 7 bases line up with TRBD2. V lost 5 bases, J lost 6 bases, and 6 bases stayed unmatched. This CDR3 has 14 amino acids. Germline values: CDR1 LNHDA, CDR2 SQIVND (reference sequence). CDR3 sequence: CASSASGASGELFF. DNA for the CDR3: TGTGCCAGTAGTGCTAGCGGAGCTTCCGGGGAGCTGTTTTTT.

The chain employs TRBV4-3 and TRBJ1-6; the D is unclear. This CDR3 is 14 amino acids long. Looked up from germline, CDR1 is LGHNA and CDR2 is YSLEER. V lost 6 bases, J lost 2 bases, and 8 bases lay in between. The CDR3 coding sequence is TGCGCCAGCAGTCCTGGGGCCTATAATTCACCCCTCCACTTT. Its protein is CASSPGAYNSPLHF.

This clone is categorized as medium-sized. CDR3 bases: TGTGCCAGCGTCGGGACAGAGAGAGTTTGGGGCACTGAAGCTTTCTTT. Translated, it gives CASVGTERVWGTEAFF. The V call is TRBV21-1, the J call TRBJ1-1; TRBD1 is taken as the D call from the table, unchecked against the DNA. TRBV21-1 is tagged as a pseudogene. The CDR3 totals 16 residues.

The chain combines TRBV4-3 with TRBJ2-1; 14 bases fit TRBD2. After removal of 3 bases from V and 8 bases from J, the junction contained 3 bases not matched to a gene. CDR1 is LGHNA, CDR2 YSLEER, per germline. There are 15 residues in the CDR3. CDR3 nucleotides: TGCGCCAGCAGCCAGACTAGCGGGGGGGCATATGAGCAGTTCTTC. The encoded protein is CASSQTSGGAYEQFF.

CDR3 coding DNA: TGTGCCAGCACCCCCACCCGGGGTGGTGAGCAGTTCTTC. Translation gives CASTPTRGGEQFF. The chain links TRBV7-2 to TRBJ2-1, with D possibly matching TRBD2 (5 bases). Looked up from germline, CDR1 is SGHTA and CDR2 is FQGNSA. CDR3 length: 13 amino acids. V lost 7 bases and J 9 bases, leaving 16 bases between the germline ends.

The J gene is TRBJ2-3, the V gene TRBV5-8, with D possibly TRBD2 on 5 matching bases. The CDR3 is made up of 16 amino acids. V was shortened by 4 bases and J by 2 bases, with 17 bases between the two germline ends. Germline V CDR1 and CDR2: SGHTS, YDEGEE. In DNA, the CDR3 is TGTGCCAGCAGCCCCACGGGCCGGGGTACCACAGATACGCAGTATTTT. Protein sequence: CASSPTGRGTTDTQYF.

The V call is TRBV4-2, the J call TRBJ2-5; 8 bases map to TRBD1. J gave up 1 base and V 4 bases, and 8 bases lay outside the gene matches. This CDR3 spans 16 amino acids. The germline V gene has CDR1 LGHNA and CDR2 YNFKEQ. CDR3 sequence (DNA): TGTGCCAGCAGCCCCATAGTGGACAGGGCCCAAGAGACCCAGTACTTC. It is translated as CASSPIVDRAQETQYF.

The CDR3 is CASSYQGIWQPQHF. The DNA of the CDR3 is TGTGCCAGCAGTTATCAGGGGATATGGCAGCCCCAGCATTTT. This chain joins TRBV6-6 and TRBJ1-5; possibly TRBD1 for D (6 bases). The CDR3 is 14 amino acids. In germline, CDR1 is MNHNY, CDR2 SVGAGI (reference sequence). Between the trimmed V and J ends, which lost 3 bases and 7 bases, there was a span of 13 bases.

This chain connects TRBV4-3 to TRBJ1-2; tentative D call: TRBD1 (5 bases). Between the trimmed V and J ends, which lost 2 bases and 4 bases, there was a span of 17 bases. The CDR3 contains 16 residues. CDR1 LGHNA and CDR2 YSLEER come from the germline V gene. This CDR3 reads CASSQNQGSLRYGYTF. The CDR3 DNA reads as TGCGCCAGCAGCCAAAACCAGGGTTCCCTGCGCTATGGCTACACCTTC.

The CDR3 loop reads CASRATVATNEKLFF. CDR3 DNA: TGTGCCAGCAGGGCGACAGTTGCAACTAATGAAAAACTGTTTTTT. The V and J genes are TRBV2 and TRBJ1-4; maybe TRBD1 (5 bases). Germline loops: CDR1 SNHLY, CDR2 FYNNEI. The CDR3 has 15 residues. Trimming removed 6 bases from V and 0 bases from J, with 11 bases in between.

This rearrangement joins TRBV11-2 to TRBJ2-7; D remains ambiguous. CDR1 is SGHAT and CDR2 is FQNNGV in the germline V gene. Trimming stripped 1 base from V and 3 bases from J, with 13 bases between. This CDR3 is 15 amino acids long. The CDR3 reads CASSLGPDVLYEQYF. DNA for the CDR3: TGTGCCAGCAGCTTAGGGCCGGACGTACTCTACGAGCAGTACTTC.

This chain joins TRBV6-5 and TRBJ2-1; the match to TRBD1 covers 10 bases. CDR1 is MNHEY, CDR2 SVGAGI, per germline. Losses at the gene ends were 6 bases for V and 4 bases for J; bases not matched to a gene: 6. This CDR3 comprises 15 residues. The CDR3 sequence: CASSPGTGVYNEQFF. CDR3 DNA sequence: TGTGCCAGCAGCCCCGGGACAGGGGTATACAATGAGCAGTTCTTC.

This clone was seen a few times. The chain recombines TRBV7-9 with TRBJ1-5; 8 bases fit TRBD1. Germline CDR1 and CDR2: SEHNR and FQNEAQ (reference sequence). The V and J ends lost 6 bases and 0 bases, in that order; junction bases with no gene match: 13. The CDR3 is 18 amino acids. CDR3 loop: CASSPQGAPPYSNQPQHF. The CDR3 coding sequence is TGTGCCAGCAGTCCCCAGGGGGCGCCCCCCTATAGCAATCAGCCCCAGCATTTT.

This clone came up a few times. The V gene is TRBV28, the J gene TRBJ2-7, with D hard to call. CDR3 length: 15 residues. V was shortened by 7 bases and J by 2 bases, with 18 bases between the two germline ends. The germline gives CDR1 MDHEN, CDR2 SYDVKM. The CDR3 here is CASTAVPTGAYEQYF. In DNA, the CDR3 is TGTGCCAGCACCGCCGTCCCTACTGGGGCCTACGAGCAGTACTTC.